These 12 T cell receptor beta chains originate from one sample sequenced in a study of T cells in localized non-small cell lung cancer. The assay was immunoSEQ multiplex PCR, and TCRdb's table has in-frame clones only and misses some. The repertoire holds more than 15,000 clones, with roughly 90% as singletons. Here the sequenced sample was peripheral blood, taken before any cancer treatment. These receptors all stem from a man aged 35 to 69 with stage I lung adenocarcinoma.

Worth noting for this clone: The same CDR3 also results from other DNA sequences found in this sample. The chain uses TRBV2 and TRBJ2-3, with TRBD2 matching 8 bases. This CDR3 is built from 15 residues. CDR1 is SNHLY, CDR2 FYNNEI, per germline. V dropped 7 bases and J dropped 3; count of bases not matched to a gene: 9. DNA for the CDR3: TGTGCCAGCAATCGGGGGGGCCCTAGTACAGATACGCAGTATTTT. This gives the protein CASNRGGPSTDTQYF.

The chain recombines TRBV18 with TRBJ2-3; 9 nucleotides match TRBD1. The CDR3 is made up of 15 amino acids. In germline, CDR1 is KGHSH, CDR2 LQKENI. With 2 bases clipped from V and 3 bases from J, the junction kept 3 bases outside the gene matches. CDR3 region: CASSPYGQGTDTQYF. The CDR3 coding sequence is TGTGCCAGCTCACCATATGGACAGGGGACAGATACGCAGTATTTT.

The chain carries TRBV5-4 and TRBJ2-2, with 10 bases fitting TRBD1. CDR3 length: 15 amino acids. Germline CDR1 SGHNT, CDR2 YYREEE (reference sequence). V lost 4 bases and J lost 8; bases outside the gene matches: 8. The chain's CDR3 is CASSPGTGEAGELFF. The DNA for the CDR3 is TGTGCCAGCAGCCCGGGGACAGGGGAAGCTGGGGAGCTGTTTTTT.

This rearrangement joins TRBV27 to TRBJ1-1; no reliable D call. From germline, CDR1 is MNHEY and CDR2 SMNVEV (reference sequence). V lost 2 bases, J lost 5 bases, and 12 bases lay in between. The CDR3 spans 14 residues. The CDR3 DNA sequence: TGTGCCAGCAGTTTAAGGAGGGTTAGGACTGAAGCTTTCTTT. Amino acids: CASSLRRVRTEAFF.

This chain links TRBV19 with TRBJ2-1, with 10 bases matching TRBD2. With V trimmed by 6 bases and J by 6 bases, 8 bases remained unmatched. The CDR3 is 15 amino acids. Germline V gives CDR1 LNHDA, CDR2 SQIVND (reference sequence). The CDR3: CASSTLAGGSNEQFF. The CDR3 nucleotides are TGTGCCAGTAGCACGTTAGCGGGAGGAAGCAATGAGCAGTTCTTC.

The rearrangement joins TRBV4-1 to TRBJ1-1; D unclear. Per germline, CDR1 MGHRA and CDR2 YSYEKL. The CDR3 is 13 amino acids. Trimming stripped 4 bases from V and 0 bases from J, with 6 bases between. CDR3 coding DNA: TGCGCCAGCAGCCTGACAATGAACACTGAAGCTTTCTTT. This translates into CASSLTMNTEAFF.

This sequence joins TRBV2 and TRBJ1-5; D unresolved. Germline V gene sequence: CDR1 SNHLY, CDR2 FYNNEI. The CDR3 sequence is 17 residues long. Trimming pared 3 bases from V and 3 bases from J, leaving 18 bases between. In nucleotides, the CDR3 is TGTGCCAGCAGTGATGTGGTCAGAACACAGCTCAATCAGCCCCAGCATTTT. This encodes CASSDVVRTQLNQPQHF.

The chain has TRBV5-8 and TRBJ1-5; possibly TRBD1 for D (6 bases). The V gene lost 2 bases and the J gene lost 4 bases, with 16 bases spanning the gap. This CDR3 contains 16 residues. CDR1 and CDR2 from the germline V gene are SGHTS and YDEGEE. CDR3 protein: CASSFRGRQGNQPQHF. The CDR3 region has the DNA TGTGCCAGCAGCTTCAGGGGAAGGCAGGGGAATCAGCCCCAGCATTTT.

This chain joins TRBV6-5 and TRBJ2-7; D is perhaps TRBD2 (6 bases). The CDR3 sequence is 14 residues long. V lost 7 bases and J 6 bases, leaving 19 bases between the germline ends. Per germline, CDR1 MNHEY and CDR2 SVGAGI. As DNA, the CDR3 is TGTGCCAGCAAGCCGGGACTGGGGCGAGGCGAGCAGTACTTC. It yields the protein CASKPGLGRGEQYF.

This clone came up once. This chain joins TRBV7-8 and TRBJ1-1; no reliable D call. This CDR3 contains 14 residues. Trimming stripped 7 bases from V and 6 bases from J, with 18 bases between. Germline CDR1 is SGHVS and CDR2 is FQNEAQ. The CDR3 reads CASINRRDIAEAFF. DNA of the CDR3: TGTGCCAGCATCAATCGAAGGGATATCGCTGAAGCTTTCTTT.

The J gene is TRBJ2-3, the V gene TRBV10-1; D is uncertain. The CDR3 is made up of 14 amino acids. V lost 5 bases and J 2 bases, leaving 11 bases between the germline ends. The germline gives CDR1 WNHNN, CDR2 SYGVQD (reference sequence). CDR3: CASSLSLLTDTQYF. CDR3 in DNA: TGCGCCAGCAGTTTGTCATTACTCACAGATACGCAGTATTTT.

The J gene is TRBJ1-3, the V gene TRBV9; D is possibly TRBD1 (6 bases). With 3 bases removed from V and 4 bases from J, the gap between germline ends came to 8 bases. The germline V gene encodes CDR1 SGDLS and CDR2 YYNGEE. This CDR3 spans 13 amino acids. CDR3 sequence reads: CASSAGTGNTIYF. The CDR3 DNA is TGTGCCAGCAGCGCCGGGACAGGAAACACCATATATTTT.